This TCR beta chain stems from a study of T cells in Graves' hyperthyroidism and ophthalmopathy. It was RNA transcripts that yielded the amplified TCR beta CDR3 regions. Carried out on the TCR CDR3, a first-round RT-PCR used the HTBI primer set. Each CDR3 protein gets one entry after TCRdb re-called the multiplex PCR reads with MiXCR. There are around 500,000 distinct CDR3 sequences in the sample; approximately 23% occur only once, and 45% to 50% lies in the top ten. V lost 2 bases and J 0 bases, leaving 14 bases between the germline ends. The CDR3 runs 18 residues. Per the germline V gene, CDR1 is MNHEY and CDR2 is SMNVEV (reference sequence).

The receptor comes from a woman in her seventies with Graves' ophthalmopathy. Material: blood. The genes are TRBV27 and TRBJ2-6; the D call may be TRBD1 or TRBD2 (6 bases each). CDR3 in DNA: TGTGCCAGCAGTTTAAGACAGGAGGGCCTCTCTGGGGCCAACGTCCTGACTTTC. Translation: CASSLRQEGLSGANVLTF.